These T cell receptor beta chains were read from a single sample in a study of shared clonotypes between healthy human individuals. The method was immunoSEQ multiplex PCR; TCRdb's version includes in-frame clones alone and lacks a portion of them. The repertoire holds roughly 570,000 clones, 98% seen once, with less than 0.35% in the top ten. Material: naive CD8+ T cells sorted from blood. Source of these receptors: a man aged 30-40 years in good health. The CDR3 runs from the conserved cysteine through the conserved F or W. D genes are given only for firm matches. Only part of the rows carry a size: once, few, many, or a class if the clone is expanded.

V	size	J	D	DNA	CDR3
TRBV6-5	NA	TRBJ2-5	NA	TGTGCCAGCAGCCCGCTGGGGCGGGAGACCCAGTACTTC	CASSPLGRETQYF
TRBV27	NA	TRBJ2-5	NA	TGTGCCAGCAGGTACGGGGAGACCCAGTACTTC	CASRYGETQYF
TRBV15	NA	TRBJ2-2	NA	TGTGCCACCAGCAGAGATCTCCTGACAGTGAACACCGGGGAGCTGTTTTTT	CATSRDLLTVNTGELFF
TRBV14	NA	TRBJ2-7	TRBD1	TGTGCCAGCAGCCAAGGGACAGGGGGCTTCTACGAGCAGTACTTC	CASSQGTGGFYEQYF
TRBV6-1	NA	TRBJ1-1	NA	TGTGCCAGCAGTGAACACTATAAGCTAAACATGAACACTGAAGCTTTCTTT	CASSEHYKLNMNTEAFF
TRBV27	NA	TRBJ2-1	TRBD2	TGTGCCAGCAGTTTCCTAGCGGGAGGCCCCTACAATGAGCAGTTCTTC	CASSFLAGGPYNEQFF
TRBV11-3	NA	TRBJ2-1	NA	TGTGCCAGCAGCTTAGAGCTCGGGGAGCAGTTCTTC	CASSLELGEQFF
TRBV28	NA	TRBJ1-2	NA	TGTGCCAGCAGTCTCCCCTCGGGGAAGAATGGCTACACCTTC	CASSLPSGKNGYTF
TRBV7-9	NA	TRBJ2-2	TRBD1	TGTGCCAGCAGCTTCGAGACAGGGGTTACCGGGGAGCTGTTTTTT	CASSFETGVTGELFF
TRBV28	NA	TRBJ2-5	NA	TGTGCCAGCAGTTTAGAGGGAGGCGAGACCCAGTACTTC	CASSLEGGETQYF
TRBV6-5	once	TRBJ2-1	TRBD1	TGTGCCAGCAGTCTCAGGGGGACAGCCTACAATGAGCAGTTCTTC	CASSLRGTAYNEQFF
TRBV5-5	once	TRBJ1-2	NA	TGTGCCAGCAGCGGTAGGGACACCGATGGCTACACCTTC	CASSGRDTDGYTF
TRBV30	NA	TRBJ1-2	TRBD1	TGTGCCTGGAGTGAGGACAGGAGGGACTATGGCTACACCTTC	CAWSEDRRDYGYTF
TRBV5-4	NA	TRBJ2-1	NA	TGTGCCAGCAGCTTGGTTGACAATGAGCAGTTCTTC	CASSLVDNEQFF
TRBV6-5	NA	TRBJ2-7	NA	TGTGCCAGCAGTTACAGGACTCCTTCCTACGAGCAGTACTTC	CASSYRTPSYEQYF
TRBV10-2	NA	TRBJ2-1	NA	TGCGCCAGCAGTGAGCTACCCGGGAAAGCCTACAATGAGCAGTTCTTC	CASSELPGKAYNEQFF
TRBV6-5	NA	TRBJ2-7	NA	TGTGCCAGCAGCCCCACCTCAGGGTTAGAGCAGTACTTC	CASSPTSGLEQYF
TRBV28	once	TRBJ2-1	NA	TGTGCCAGCAGTTTAATTAGAGCGGGCCGGCGGGGGCAGTTCTTC	CASSLIRAGRRGQFF
TRBV7-8	many	TRBJ2-5	TRBD2	TGTGCCAGCAGCCCTACAGCGGGAGTAGAAGAGACCCAGTACTTC	CASSPTAGVEETQYF
TRBV28	NA	TRBJ2-3	NA	TGTGCCAGCAGATCCGACAGGCTATCTAGCACAGATACGCAGTATTTT	CASRSDRLSSTDTQYF
TRBV6-5	once	TRBJ1-2	NA	TGTGCCAGCAGGGACAGCATTTATGGCTACACCTTC	CASRDSIYGYTF
TRBV27	NA	TRBJ2-3	NA	TGTGCCAGCAGTTTACAGGTTCCCCAGACGACAGATACGCAGTATTTT	CASSLQVPQTTDTQYF